This is a list of T cell receptor beta chains from one sample in a study of beta chain features in type 1 diabetes. Clones were sequenced by immunoSEQ multiplex PCR, and TCRdb holds only the in-frame ones, with some missing. The table shows about 270,000 clones, with roughly an eighth occurring only once. Input material: naive CD4+ T cells from blood. Source of these receptors: a man younger than 45 with type 1 diabetes. Each CDR3 is given with its conserved first and last residue. The D gene is left open where the match is weak.

v_gene	d_gene	j_gene	CDR3aa
TRBV6-1	-	TRBJ1-4	CASSDDSGGEKLFF
TRBV12-2	-	TRBJ1-1	CASRLAPGESWTEAFF
TRBV14	TRBD2	TRBJ2-5	CASSYTAGAQYF
TRBV28	-	TRBJ2-7	CASSLRQPYEQYF
TRBV4-1	-	TRBJ2-6	CASSLEGTGANVLTF
TRBV5-1	-	TRBJ1-1	CASSSQGDGAAFF
TRBV19	TRBD2	TRBJ2-7	CASRALAEYEQYF
TRBV5-1	-	TRBJ1-4	CASSSREATNEKLFF
TRBV5-4	-	TRBJ1-1	CASSPGGRTEAFF
TRBV18	-	TRBJ2-3	CASSVDIRTDTQYF